A single sample gave rise to the 8 T cell receptor beta chains below, sequenced in a study of T cells in Graves' hyperthyroidism and ophthalmopathy. What was amplified from RNA transcripts were TCR beta CDR3 regions. The primer set for the first-round RT-PCR of the TCR CDR3 was HTBI. From the multiplex PCR reads, TCRdb called clonotypes with MiXCR, one entry per CDR3 protein. This table holds about 380,000 distinct CDR3 sequences, around a sixth found once. Sequencing was performed on blood. The receptors originated from a man younger than 35 with Graves' ophthalmopathy.

This clonotype was observed many times. The chain employs TRBV27 and TRBJ1-2; 10 nucleotides line up with TRBD1. The CDR3 is made up of 15 amino acids. Losses at the gene ends were 5 bases for V and 2 bases for J; bases not matched to a gene: 5. Germline-derived CDR1 and CDR2 are MNHEY and SMNVEV (reference sequence). The CDR3 DNA sequence: TGTGCCAGCAGTGGCCGGGACAGGGGCAACTATGGCTACACCTTC. It encodes CASSGRDRGNYGYTF.

In its sample, this clonotype was seen a few times. V gene TRBV24-1 combines with J gene TRBJ2-3; 9 positions agree with TRBD1. The CDR3 covers 14 residues. Germline trimming cut 7 bases from V and 2 bases from J; bases unmatched to any gene: 3. Germline assignment: CDR1 KGHDR and CDR2 SFDVKD. The chain's CDR3 is CATRGDRATDTQYF. CDR3 nucleotide sequence: TGTGCCACCAGGGGGGACAGGGCCACAGATACGCAGTATTTT.

This clonotype was detected only a few times. The V gene is TRBV4-1, the J gene TRBJ2-1; 9 bases map to TRBD2. J lost 12 bases, V lost 4 bases, and 13 bases had no gene match. The CDR3 consists of 15 residues. CDR1 and CDR2 from the germline V gene are MGHRA and YSYEKL. The CDR3 region has the DNA TGCGCCAGCAGCCGGATACTAGCGGGTGCGGGTGGGCAGTTCTTC. Protein: CASSRILAGAGGQFF.

This clonotype was detected ten times or more. The rearrangement uses TRBV20-1 and TRBJ2-5; the D gene is possibly TRBD2 (6 bases). The CDR3 consists of 14 residues. Trimming took 0 bases from V and 5 from J, leaving 13 bases between them. Germline V CDR1 and CDR2: DFQATT, SNEGSKA (reference sequence). Written as DNA, the CDR3 is TGCAGTGCTAGAGATGGTGGGACTGTGGAGACCCAGTACTTC. Translation gives CSARDGGTVETQYF.

This chain connects TRBV9 to TRBJ1-1; D unclear. The CDR3 length is 16 residues. The V gene's germline CDR1 is SGDLS and CDR2 YYNGEE. The V gene lost 3 bases and the J gene lost 0 bases, with 15 bases spanning the gap. CDR3 region: CASSGSQDGLNTEAFF. The CDR3 region has the DNA TGTGCCAGCAGCGGATCCCAGGACGGATTGAACACTGAAGCTTTCTTT.

The chain links TRBV7-3 to TRBJ2-1; tentatively, D is TRBD1 (6 bases). The germline V gene encodes CDR1 SGHTA and CDR2 FQGTGA. The CDR3 covers 13 residues. The V end was cut by 3 bases, the J end by 8 bases, with 11 bases between. For the CDR3, the DNA is TGTGCCAGCAGCTTGCTACAGGGCTATGAGCAGTTCTTC. Translated, it gives CASSLLQGYEQFF.

This clonotype was found many times. V and J are TRBV11-1 and TRBJ2-7; D could derive from TRBD1 or TRBD2 (5 bases each). CDR1 and CDR2 (germline): SGHAT, FQDESV (reference sequence). Between the trimmed V and J ends, which lost 4 bases and 2 bases, there was a span of 15 bases. The length of the CDR3 is 15 residues. CDR3 protein: CASSSGPLVTYEQYF. In nucleotides, the CDR3 is TGTGCCAGCAGCTCGGGACCGCTTGTAACCTACGAGCAGTACTTC.

This clonotype has at least ten counts. This chain links TRBV28 with TRBJ2-7, with D perhaps assigned TRBD1 or TRBD2 (5 bases each). This CDR3 has 13 amino acids. V gave up 7 bases and J gave up 3 bases, with 13 bases separating them. Germline assignment: CDR1 MDHEN and CDR2 SYDVKM. CDR3 sequence: CASNLGTDYEQYF. CDR3 DNA sequence: TGTGCCAGCAACCTGGGGACGGACTACGAGCAGTACTTC.